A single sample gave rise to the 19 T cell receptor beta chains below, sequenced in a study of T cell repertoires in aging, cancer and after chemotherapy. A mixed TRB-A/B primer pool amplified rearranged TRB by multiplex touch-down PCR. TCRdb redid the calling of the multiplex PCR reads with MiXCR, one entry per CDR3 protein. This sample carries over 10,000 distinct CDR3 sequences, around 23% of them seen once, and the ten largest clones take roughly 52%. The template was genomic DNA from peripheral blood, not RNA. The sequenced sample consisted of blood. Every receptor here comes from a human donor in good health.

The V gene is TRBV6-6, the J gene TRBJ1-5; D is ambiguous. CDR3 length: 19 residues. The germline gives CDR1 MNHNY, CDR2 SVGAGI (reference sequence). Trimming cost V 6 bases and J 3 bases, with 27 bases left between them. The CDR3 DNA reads TGTGCCAGCAGCCCCAACATGGTTCTAGGTCAATCCGACAATCAGCCCCAGCATTTT. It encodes CASSPNMVLGQSDNQPQHF.

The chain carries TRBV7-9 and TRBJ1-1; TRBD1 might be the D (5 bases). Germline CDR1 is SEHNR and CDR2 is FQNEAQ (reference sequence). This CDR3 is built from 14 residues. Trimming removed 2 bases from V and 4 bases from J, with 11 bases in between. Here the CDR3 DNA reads TGTGCCAGCAGCTTAACGTCCGGGGGCACTGAAGCTTTCTTT. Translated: CASSLTSGGTEAFF.

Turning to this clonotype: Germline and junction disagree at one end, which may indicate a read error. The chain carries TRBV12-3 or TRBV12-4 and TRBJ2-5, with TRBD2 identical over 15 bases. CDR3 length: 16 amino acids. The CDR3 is CASSLGLAGGQETQYF. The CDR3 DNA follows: TGTGCCAGCAGCTTAGGACTAGCGGGGGGGCAAGAGACCCAGTACTTC.

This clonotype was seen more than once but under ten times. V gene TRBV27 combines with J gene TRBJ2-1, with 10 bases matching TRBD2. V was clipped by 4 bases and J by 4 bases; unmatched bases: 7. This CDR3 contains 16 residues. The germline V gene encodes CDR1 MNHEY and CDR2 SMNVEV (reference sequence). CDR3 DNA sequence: TGTGCCAGCAGTTCAGGAGCGGGGGGGCCATACAATGAGCAGTTCTTC. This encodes CASSSGAGGPYNEQFF.

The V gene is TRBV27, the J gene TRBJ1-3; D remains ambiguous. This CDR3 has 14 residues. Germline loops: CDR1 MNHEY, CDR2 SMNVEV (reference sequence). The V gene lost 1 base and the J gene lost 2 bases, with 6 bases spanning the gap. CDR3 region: CASSLYGAGNTIYF. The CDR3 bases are TGTGCCAGCAGTTTATATGGAGCTGGAAACACCATATATTTT.

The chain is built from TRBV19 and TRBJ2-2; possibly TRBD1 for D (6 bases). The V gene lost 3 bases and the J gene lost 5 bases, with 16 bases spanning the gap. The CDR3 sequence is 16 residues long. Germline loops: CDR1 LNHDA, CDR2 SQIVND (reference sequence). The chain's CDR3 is CASSIPTGIWTGELFF. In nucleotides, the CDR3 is TGTGCCAGTAGTATCCCTACAGGGATATGGACCGGGGAGCTGTTTTTT.

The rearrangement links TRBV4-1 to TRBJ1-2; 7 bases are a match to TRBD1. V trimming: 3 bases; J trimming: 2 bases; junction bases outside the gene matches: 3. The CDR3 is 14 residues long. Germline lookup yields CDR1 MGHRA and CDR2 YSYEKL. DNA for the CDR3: TGCGCCAGCAGCCAGGACAGGTCCAACTATGGCTACACCTTC. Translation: CASSQDRSNYGYTF.

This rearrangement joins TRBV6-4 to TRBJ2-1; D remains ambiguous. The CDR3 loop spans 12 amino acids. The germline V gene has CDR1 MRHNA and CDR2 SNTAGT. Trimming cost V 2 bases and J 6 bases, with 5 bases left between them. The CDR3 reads CASSDGSNEQFF. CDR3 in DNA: TGTGCCAGCAGTGACGGCAGCAATGAGCAGTTCTTC.

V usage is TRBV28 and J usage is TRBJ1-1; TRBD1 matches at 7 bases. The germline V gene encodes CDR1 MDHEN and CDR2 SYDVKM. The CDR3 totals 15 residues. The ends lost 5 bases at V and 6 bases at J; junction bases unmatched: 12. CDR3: CASSLSGGLYAEAFF. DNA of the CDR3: TGTGCCAGCAGTCTATCAGGGGGTCTATACGCTGAAGCTTTCTTT.

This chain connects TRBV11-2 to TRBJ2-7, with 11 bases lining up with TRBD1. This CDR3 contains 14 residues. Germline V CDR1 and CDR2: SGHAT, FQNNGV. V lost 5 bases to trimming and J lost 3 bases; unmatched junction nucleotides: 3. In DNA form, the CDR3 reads TGTGCCAGCAGCATCGGGACAGGGGGCTACGAGCAGTACTTC. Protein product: CASSIGTGGYEQYF. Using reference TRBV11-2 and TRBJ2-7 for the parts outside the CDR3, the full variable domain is EAGVAQSPRYKIIEKRQSVAFWCNPISGHATLYWYQQILGQGPKLLIQFQNNGVVDDSQLPKDRFSAERLKGVDSTLKIQPAKLEDSAVYLCASSIGTGGYEQYFGPGTRLTVT.

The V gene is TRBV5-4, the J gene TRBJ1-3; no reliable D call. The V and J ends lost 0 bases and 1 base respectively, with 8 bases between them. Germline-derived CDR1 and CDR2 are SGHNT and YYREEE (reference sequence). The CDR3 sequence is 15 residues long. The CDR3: CASSLDSGSGNTIYF. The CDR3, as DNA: TGTGCCAGCAGCTTGGACAGTGGTTCTGGAAACACCATATATTTT.

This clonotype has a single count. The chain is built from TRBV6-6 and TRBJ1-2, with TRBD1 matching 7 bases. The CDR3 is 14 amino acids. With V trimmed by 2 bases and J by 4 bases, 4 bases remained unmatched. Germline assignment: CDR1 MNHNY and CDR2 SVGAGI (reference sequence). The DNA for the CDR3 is TGTGCCAGCAGTTACCCGGGGACAGCCTATGGCTACACCTTC. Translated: CASSYPGTAYGYTF.

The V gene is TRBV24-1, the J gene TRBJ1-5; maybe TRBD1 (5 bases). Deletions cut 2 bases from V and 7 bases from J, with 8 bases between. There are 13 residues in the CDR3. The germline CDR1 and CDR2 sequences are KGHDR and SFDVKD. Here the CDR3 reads CATSDSGRQPQHF. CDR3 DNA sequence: TGTGCCACCAGTGATTCAGGGCGGCAGCCCCAGCATTTT.

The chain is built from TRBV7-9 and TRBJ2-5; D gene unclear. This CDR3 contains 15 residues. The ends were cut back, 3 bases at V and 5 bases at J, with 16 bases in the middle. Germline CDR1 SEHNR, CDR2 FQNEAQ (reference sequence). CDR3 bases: TGTGCCAGCAGCTTTCCGGGCCCGCGGTGGGAGACCCAGTACTTC. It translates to CASSFPGPRWETQYF.

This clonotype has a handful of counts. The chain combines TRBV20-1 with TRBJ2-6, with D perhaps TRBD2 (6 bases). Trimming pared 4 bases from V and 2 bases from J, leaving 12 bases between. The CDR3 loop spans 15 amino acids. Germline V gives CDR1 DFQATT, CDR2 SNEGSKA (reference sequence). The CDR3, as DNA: TGCAGTGCTACGGAGGGTACTACTGGGGCCAACGTCCTGACTTTC. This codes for CSATEGTTGANVLTF.

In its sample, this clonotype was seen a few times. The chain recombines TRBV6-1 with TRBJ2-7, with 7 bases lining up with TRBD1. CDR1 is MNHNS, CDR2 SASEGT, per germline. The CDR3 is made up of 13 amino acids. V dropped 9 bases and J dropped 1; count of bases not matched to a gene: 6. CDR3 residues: CASQQGFSYEQYF. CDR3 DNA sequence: TGTGCCAGTCAACAGGGGTTTTCCTACGAGCAGTACTTC.

CDR3 sequence: CASSLTGGSYFYEQYF. The CDR3 DNA reads as TGTGCCAGCAGCTTAACTGGGGGCTCCTACTTCTACGAGCAGTACTTC. V and J are TRBV7-6 and TRBJ2-7; D might be TRBD1 (6 bases). CDR1 and CDR2 (germline): SGHVS, FNYEAQ. V shed 2 bases and J shed 3 bases, with 17 bases lying between them. The CDR3 runs to 16 residues.

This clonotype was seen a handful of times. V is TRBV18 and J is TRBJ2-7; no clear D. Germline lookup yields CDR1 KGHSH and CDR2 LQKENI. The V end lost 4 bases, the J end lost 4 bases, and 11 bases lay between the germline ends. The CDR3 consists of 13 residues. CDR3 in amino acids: CASSLYGVYEQYF. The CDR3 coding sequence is TGTGCCAGCTCACTTTATGGGGTATACGAGCAGTACTTC.

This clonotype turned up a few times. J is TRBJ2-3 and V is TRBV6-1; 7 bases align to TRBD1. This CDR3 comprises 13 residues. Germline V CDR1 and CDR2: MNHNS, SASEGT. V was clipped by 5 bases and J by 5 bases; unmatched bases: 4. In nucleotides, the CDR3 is TGTGCCAGCAGTCGACAGGGTGGAGATACGCAGTATTTT. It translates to CASSRQGGDTQYF.